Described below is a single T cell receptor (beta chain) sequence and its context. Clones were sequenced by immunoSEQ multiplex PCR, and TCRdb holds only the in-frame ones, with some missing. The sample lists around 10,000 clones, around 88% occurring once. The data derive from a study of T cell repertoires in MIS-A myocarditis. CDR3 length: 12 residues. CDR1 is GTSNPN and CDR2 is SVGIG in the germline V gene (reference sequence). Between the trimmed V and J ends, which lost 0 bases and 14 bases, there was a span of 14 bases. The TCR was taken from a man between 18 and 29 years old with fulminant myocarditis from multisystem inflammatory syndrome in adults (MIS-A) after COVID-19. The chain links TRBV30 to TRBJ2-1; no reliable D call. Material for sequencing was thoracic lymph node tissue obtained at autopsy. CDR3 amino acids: CAWSVDELSEFF. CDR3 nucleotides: TGTGCCTGGAGTGTAGATGAACTATCTGAGTTCTTC.